This TCR beta chain was sequenced in a study of blood T cell repertoires in COVID-19 (TCRdb year 2020). Regarding the study in general: Samples from collaborators originated in the United States, Italy and Spain and spanned both the acute and convalescent phases of COVID-19. The material from the prospective study consisted of cDNA or gDNA derived from T cells, B-cell-depleted T cells, or PBMCs. Deeply sampled blood TCRbeta repertoires from subjects exposed to, actively infected with, or recovered from COVID-19 were included in the dataset. The repertoires were made available in a free public database intended to serve as a resource for research on the immune response to SARS-CoV-2. The samples were drawn from the first 160 participants of the ongoing ImmuneRACE study and from 1,254 subjects provided by 6 global collaborators. The sample metadata nearly always contained a de-identified subject ID, COVID-19 status, age in years and sex. Where available, HLA class I and class II types were obtained from metadata supplied by the sample provider rather than from assay-based typing.

What the work shows at the level of the full study, not this receptor alone: How much clinical and demographic metadata was included differed by source and by participant, and the metadata was provided uncurated.

Another Seattle source contributed samples from volunteer blood donors who had recovered from COVID-19. Whole blood was collected in K2EDTA tubes by collaborating institutions according to the institutions' own protocols. For TCRbeta analysis, collaborators shipped samples in one of three forms: frozen whole blood, isolated PBMCs, or DNA extracted from either of those sample types. TCRbeta CDR3 regions were amplified from genomic DNA using the immunoSEQ Assay, a bias-controlled multiplex PCR. In the source study's methods: Within the assay, amplification of reference gene primers was used to estimate how many nucleated cells each sample contained. To quantify the absolute abundance of each unique TCRbeta CDR3 rearrangement, sequence reads were collapsed and filtered. For each sample, productive Simpson clonality was calculated as the square root of Simpson's diversity index over productive rearrangements. The clones in this table, taken by TCRdb from immuneACCESS, are in-frame only. Not every clone is retained; where verified, under half of the shortfall comes from an unresolved V gene, and the cause of the rest is unknown. That table supplies the V and J calls and clone size; D and trimming were determined from the DNA. The sample table holds 200,000 to 250,000 clones, of which around nine tenths were seen once. Together, the top ten hold 12% of the sample.

This clone occurred a few times. Its antigen has not been determined. Base-call qualities are not available, and no considerably larger clone is one nucleotide away. The germline V gene provides CDR1 MNHEY and CDR2 SVGEGT. The germline ends are 9 bases apart after V is trimmed by 6 bases and J by 0 bases. CDR3 length: 15 amino acids, cysteine to phenylalanine. Only the CDR3 DNA is retained, 45 bases long and in frame from the first base. This chain joins TRBV6-2 or TRBV6-3 to TRBJ2-6, with the D gene not clear enough to name. The sequencing sample was made of peripheral blood. This clonotype was obtained from a woman aged 18-29 years who had recovered from COVID-19. The DNA sequence reads TGTGCCAGCAGCCCTAGTAGCTCTGGGGCCAACGTCCTGACTTTC. This encodes CASSPSSSGANVLTF.